The clone carrying this T cell receptor (beta chain) was found once. Antigen unknown. The data were taken from a study of cytomegalovirus exposure and HLA in healthy donors. The study, taken as a whole, reports: A few CMV-associated chains proved CMV antigen-specific in vitro.

The PCR employed 60 Vbeta primers together with 13 Jbeta primers. TCRdb's table, derived via immunoSEQ multiplex PCR, lists solely in-frame clones and lacks some. The sample carries 200,000 to 250,000 clones, approximately 80% recorded once. Material for sequencing was PBMCs. This TCR was sampled from a woman in her thirties or forties in good health and CMV-seronegative.

The CDR3 region has the DNA TGCGCCAGCAGCTTGGGTAGTAGCTCCTACGAGCAGTACTTC. Residues: CASSLGSSSYEQYF. The V and J genes are TRBV5-1 and TRBJ2-7; no definite D call. The CDR3 extends over 14 amino acids. CDR1 is SGHRS, CDR2 YFSETQ, per germline. Trimming removed 0 bases at V and 0 bases at J, with 7 bases between.